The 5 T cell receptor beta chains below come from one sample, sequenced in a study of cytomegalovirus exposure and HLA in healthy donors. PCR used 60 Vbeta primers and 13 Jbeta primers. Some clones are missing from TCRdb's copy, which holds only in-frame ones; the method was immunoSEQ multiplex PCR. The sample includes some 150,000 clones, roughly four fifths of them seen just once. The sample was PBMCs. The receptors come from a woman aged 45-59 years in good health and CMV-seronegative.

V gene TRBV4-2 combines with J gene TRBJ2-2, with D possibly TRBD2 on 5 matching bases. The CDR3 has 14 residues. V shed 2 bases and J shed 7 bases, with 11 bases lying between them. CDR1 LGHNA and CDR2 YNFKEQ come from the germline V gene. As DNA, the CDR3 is TGTGCCAGCAGCCAACCTCTAGCCAGCGGGGAGCTGTTTTTT. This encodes CASSQPLASGELFF.

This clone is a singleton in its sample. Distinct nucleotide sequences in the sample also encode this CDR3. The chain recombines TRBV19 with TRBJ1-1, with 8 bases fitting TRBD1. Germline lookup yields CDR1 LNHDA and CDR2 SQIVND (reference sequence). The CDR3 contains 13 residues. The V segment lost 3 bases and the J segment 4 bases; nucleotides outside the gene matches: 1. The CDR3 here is CASSITGGTEAFF. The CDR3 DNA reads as TGTGCCAGTAGTATTACAGGGGGCACTGAAGCTTTCTTT. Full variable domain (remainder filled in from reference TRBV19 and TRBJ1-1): DGGITQSPKYLFRKEGQNVTLSCEQNLNHDAMYWYRQDPGQGLRLIYYSQIVNDFQKGDIAEGYSVSREKKESFPLTVTSAQKNPTAFYLCASSITGGTEAFFGQGTRLTVV.

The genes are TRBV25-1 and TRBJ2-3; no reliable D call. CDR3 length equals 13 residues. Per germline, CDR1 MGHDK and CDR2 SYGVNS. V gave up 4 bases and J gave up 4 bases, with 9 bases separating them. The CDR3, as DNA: TGTGCCAGCAGTGCCCGACTTCCAGATACGCAGTATTTT. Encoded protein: CASSARLPDTQYF.

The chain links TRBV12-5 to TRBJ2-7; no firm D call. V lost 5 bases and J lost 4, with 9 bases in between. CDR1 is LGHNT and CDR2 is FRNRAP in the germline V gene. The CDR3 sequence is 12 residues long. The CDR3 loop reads CASGLSRYEQYF. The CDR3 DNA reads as TGTGCTAGTGGTCTGAGCAGGTACGAGCAGTACTTC. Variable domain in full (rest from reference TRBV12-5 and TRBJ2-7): DARVTQTPRHKVTEMGQEVTMRCQPILGHNTVFWYRQTMMQGLELLAYFRNRAPLDDSGMPKDRFSAEMPDATLATLKIQPSEPRDSAVYFCASGLSRYEQYFGPGTRLTVT.

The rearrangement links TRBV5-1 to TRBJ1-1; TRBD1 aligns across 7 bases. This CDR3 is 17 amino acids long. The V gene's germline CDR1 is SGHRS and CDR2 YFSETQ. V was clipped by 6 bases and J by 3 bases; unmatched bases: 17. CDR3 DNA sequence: TGCGCCAGCAACCCCCTTCTCGTTGCAGGGGGTGACACTGAAGCTTTCTTT. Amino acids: CASNPLLVAGGDTEAFF.